The 7 T cell receptor beta chains presented below share a single source sample, sequenced in a study of technical replicates of blood from several donors. Sequencing used immunoSEQ multiplex PCR; TCRdb keeps in-frame clones, though not all of them. The top ten clones hold over 0.35% of a sample with approximately 82,000 clones, approximately 91% of them seen once. Sequenced sample: T cells isolated from PBMCs. All receptors come from a human donor in good health. Some clones in this sample may be carry-over from other donors' samples.

The chain couples TRBV7-9 to TRBJ2-1, with D perhaps TRBD1 (6 bases). Trimming stripped 0 bases from V and 6 bases from J, with 9 bases between. The CDR3 is made up of 14 amino acids. CDR1 is SEHNR, CDR2 FQNEAQ, per germline (reference sequence). CDR3 nucleotides: TGTGCCAGCAGCTTAGCGGGGGCCTCCAATGAGCAGTTCTTC. This encodes CASSLAGASNEQFF. The variable domain in full, completed from reference TRBV7-9 and TRBJ2-1, reads DTGVSQNPRHKITKRGQNVTFRCDPISEHNRLYWYRQTLGQGPEFLTYFQNEAQLEKSRLLSDRFSAERPKGSFSTLEIQRTEQGDSAMYLCASSLAGASNEQFFGPGTRLTVL.

The chain recombines TRBV30 with TRBJ2-7; possible D gene TRBD1, 5 bases. Germline assignment: CDR1 GTSNPN and CDR2 SVGIG (reference sequence). Between the trimmed V and J ends, which lost 3 bases and 3 bases, there was a span of 9 bases. CDR3 length equals 12 residues. CDR3 sequence (DNA): TGTGCCTGGAGCAAGGGGAACTACGAGCAGTACTTC. It translates to CAWSKGNYEQYF.

The chain joins TRBV14 to TRBJ2-7, with 11 bases identical to TRBD2. Germline V gene sequence: CDR1 SGHDN, CDR2 FVKESK. The CDR3 runs to 15 residues. V trimming: 0 bases; J trimming: 7 bases; junction bases outside the gene matches: 5. The CDR3 nucleotides read TGTGCCAGCAGCCAAGATACTAGCGGGAGAGGAGAGCAGTACTTC. Translating gives CASSQDTSGRGEQYF.

The chain joins TRBV15 to TRBJ2-7; 10 nucleotides agree with TRBD2. The germline V gene has CDR1 LNHNV and CDR2 YYDKDF (reference sequence). The CDR3 runs 15 residues. The V and J ends lost 1 base and 2 bases, in that order; junction bases with no gene match: 2. CDR3 loop: CATSRGTSGAYEQYF. The CDR3 DNA is TGTGCCACCAGCAGAGGGACTAGCGGAGCCTACGAGCAGTACTTC. Drawing the rest from reference TRBV15 and TRBJ2-7, the complete variable domain is DAMVIQNPRYQVTQFGKPVTLSCSQTLNHNVMYWYQQKSSQAPKLLFHYYDKDFNNEADTPDNFQSRRPNTSFCFLDIRSPGLGDTAMYLCATSRGTSGAYEQYFGPGTRLTVT.

In its sample, this clone was seen once. This rearrangement joins TRBV27 to TRBJ1-4; 7 bases agree with TRBD1. There are 16 residues in the CDR3. Germline V gene sequence: CDR1 MNHEY, CDR2 SMNVEV (reference sequence). V lost 5 bases, J lost 3 bases, and 9 bases stayed unmatched. The CDR3 spells CASSPGQFRANEKLFF. CDR3 sequence (DNA): TGTGCCAGCAGTCCGGGACAGTTCAGGGCTAATGAAAAACTGTTTTTT.

CDR3: CASSRGLETQYF. The CDR3 DNA is TGTGCCAGCAGTAGAGGGCTAGAGACCCAGTACTTC. The V call is TRBV13, the J call TRBJ2-5; D is possibly TRBD2 (5 bases). Trimming cost V 6 bases and J 4 bases, with 9 bases left between them. From germline, CDR1 is PRHDT and CDR2 FYEKMQ (reference sequence). The CDR3 runs 12 residues. Looking up the rest from reference TRBV13 and TRBJ2-5 gives the full variable domain: AAGVIQSPRHLIKEKRETATLKCYPIPRHDTVYWYQQGPGQDPQFLISFYEKMQSDKGSIPDRFSAQQFSDYHSELNMSSLELGDSALYFCASSRGLETQYFGPGTRLLVL.

V usage is TRBV4-3 and J usage is TRBJ2-7; D uncertain. CDR3 length equals 15 residues. The ends were cut back, 0 bases at V and 6 bases at J, with 15 bases in the middle. From germline, CDR1 is LGHNA and CDR2 YSLEER. The CDR3 reads CASSQDEDSLAEQYF. Written as DNA, the CDR3 is TGCGCCAGCAGCCAAGACGAAGATAGCCTCGCCGAGCAGTACTTC.